The table lists the clone carrying this TCR beta chain with many counts. This specimen belongs to a study of early T cells in non-severe SARS-CoV-2 infection. TCRdb passed the 5' RACE reads through MiXCR, listing each CDR3 protein once. This table holds about 50,000 distinct CDR3 sequences, around 10% found once. Trimming pared 6 bases from V and 3 bases from J, leaving 14 bases between. The CDR3 has 14 amino acids. In germline, CDR1 is SGHAT, CDR2 FQNNGV. The chain joins TRBV11-2 to TRBJ1-1; tentatively, D is TRBD1 (5 bases). The receptor was isolated from an adult who was a healthcare worker with PCR-confirmed SARS-CoV-2 infection or an uninfected control (not recorded which). Sequencing used whole blood, obtained at baseline. CDR3 DNA: TGTGCCAGCAGGCGCCTCCGGGGGGACACTGAAGCTTTCTTT. Translating it yields CASRRLRGDTEAFF.